A selection of T cell receptor beta chains follows, all from one sample in a study of blood T cell repertoires in COVID-19. The method was immunoSEQ multiplex PCR; TCRdb's version includes in-frame clones alone and lacks a portion of them. The table has 200,000 to 250,000 clones, 70% to 90% seen once. The sequenced sample was peripheral blood. The receptors shown here come from a young man with active or convalescent COVID-19. Each CDR3 is given with its conserved first and last residue. D genes are given only for firm matches. Clone size is given for some rows only: seen once, a few or many times, or a class if the clone is expanded.

clone_size	j_call	d_call	v_call	cdr3_nt	cdr3_aa
NA	TRBJ2-5	NA	TRBV12-2	TGTGCAAGTCGCCCCGGGACTAGCGTACCCGGGGAGACCCAGTACTTC	CASRPGTSVPGETQYF
NA	TRBJ2-6	NA	TRBV7-6	TGTGCCAGCAGTCTCGGCGGTACCACTGGGGCCAACGTCCTGACTTTC	CASSLGGTTGANVLTF
NA	TRBJ1-2	TRBD1	TRBV6-4	TGTGCCAGCAGCCCAGGGGGCTATGACTATGGCTACACCTTC	CASSPGGYDYGYTF
NA	TRBJ2-1	TRBD1	TRBV6-5	TGTGCCAGCGGACAGGGAACCTACAATGAGCAGTTCTTC	CASGQGTYNEQFF
NA	TRBJ1-4	NA	TRBV28	TGTGCCGGAGGGTTGGGTGAAAAACTGTTTTTT	CAGGLGEKLFF
NA	TRBJ2-5	NA	TRBV7-7	TGTGCTAGCAGCTTAGCGTCAGGTACAGCGGGAGAGACCCAGTACTTC	CASSLASGTAGETQYF
NA	TRBJ1-2	NA	TRBV7-8	TGTGCCAGCAGCAACCTGGGGGCCTTGGGCTACACCTTC	CASSNLGALGYTF
NA	TRBJ1-3	NA	TRBV19	TGTGCCAGTACCTCCAGGCAGGCGGGAAACACCATATATTTT	CASTSRQAGNTIYF
NA	TRBJ1-5	TRBD1	TRBV28	TGTGCCAGCAGTTTATTGAGGGACAGGGTATCCCAGCCCCAGCATTTT	CASSLLRDRVSQPQHF
NA	TRBJ2-5	TRBD2	TRBV6-5	TGTGCCAGCAGGTTACTAGCGGGGTCTCGTGAGACCCAGTACTTC	CASRLLAGSRETQYF
NA	TRBJ2-7	TRBD1	TRBV10-3	TGTGCCATCAGTGATGGGACAGCCTCTACCTACGAGCAGTACTTC	CAISDGTASTYEQYF
NA	TRBJ2-1	TRBD2	TRBV6-4	TGTGCCAGCAGTGACACGGGAGGGGGGGGTGAGCAGTTCTTC	CASSDTGGGGEQFF
NA	TRBJ2-7	TRBD1	TRBV14	TGTGCCAGCAGCCAAGGGACAGGGGGTCCCTACGAGCAGTACTTC	CASSQGTGGPYEQYF
NA	TRBJ2-3	NA	TRBV30	TGTGCCTGGTCACCGGGGGTCGGAGATACGCAGTATTTT	CAWSPGVGDTQYF
NA	TRBJ1-1	NA	TRBV30	TGTGCCTGGAGTAATGGAGGCACCGTTCGAGCTTTCTTT	CAWSNGGTVRAFF
once	TRBJ1-1	TRBD1	TRBV5-1	TGCGCCAGCAGCTTGGGGACAGGGGGCGGGAACACTGAAGCTTTCTTT	CASSLGTGGGNTEAFF
NA	TRBJ2-7	NA	TRBV18	TGTGCCAGCTCACCAACCTACCTTTCCTACGAGCAGTACTTC	CASSPTYLSYEQYF
NA	TRBJ1-6	NA	TRBV6-5	TGTGCCAGCAGTTACTCGAGGCGCAGGGGCAATTCACCCCTCCACTTT	CASSYSRRRGNSPLHF
NA	TRBJ2-6	TRBD2	TRBV19	TGTGCCAGTAAAGCGCTAGCGGGAGGGAGCTCTGGGGCCAACGTCCTGACTTTC	CASKALAGGSSGANVLTF
NA	TRBJ2-7	NA	TRBV11-2	TGTGCCAGCAGCTCCTACGCCGAGCAGTACTTC	CASSSYAEQYF
NA	TRBJ1-1	NA	TRBV6-5	TGTGCCACCCGGGCGGCAGGGATGAACACTGAAGCTTTCTTT	CATRAAGMNTEAFF
NA	TRBJ2-2	TRBD1	TRBV4-3	TGCGCCAGCAGCCTCTCGACAGGGGGGGTAGGCGGGGAGCTGTTTTTT	CASSLSTGGVGGELFF
NA	TRBJ1-1	NA	TRBV7-2	TGTGCCAGCAGCCTACTTCGGGGCACTGAAGCTTTCTTT	CASSLLRGTEAFF
NA	TRBJ2-7	NA	TRBV5-1	TGCGCCAGCAGCTTGAAGGGGGGGGATCCCTACGAGCAGTACTTC	CASSLKGGDPYEQYF
NA	TRBJ2-7	TRBD2	TRBV28	TGTGCCAGCACCCCCCCTAAAGGACAGTCCATAGCGGGAGGGCGGGGCTACGAGCAGTACTTC	CASTPPKGQSIAGGRGYEQYF
NA	TRBJ1-2	NA	TRBV27	TGTGCCAGCAAAGGGGATGCGTACTATGGCTACACCTTC	CASKGDAYYGYTF
NA	TRBJ1-6	TRBD1	TRBV18	TGTGCCAGCGCACAGGGGAACTATAATTCACCCCTCCACTTT	CASAQGNYNSPLHF
NA	TRBJ1-5	TRBD1	TRBV18	TGTGCCAGCTCACCACCGACAGGGAAGGTTGGGAATAGCAATCAGCCCCAGCATTTT	CASSPPTGKVGNSNQPQHF
few	TRBJ2-1	TRBD2	TRBV30	TGTGCCTGGAGTGGCGGGAGAGGTTTTGAGCAGTTCTTC	CAWSGGRGFEQFF
NA	TRBJ2-1	TRBD1	TRBV28	TGTGCCGGCAGTCGTCCCGGGACAGGGGGCAATGAGCAGTTCTTC	CAGSRPGTGGNEQFF
NA	TRBJ2-1	TRBD2	TRBV9	TGTGCCAGCAGCGGCGGGACTAGCTCCTACAATGAGCAGTTCTTC	CASSGGTSSYNEQFF
NA	TRBJ2-7	TRBD2	TRBV6-5	TGTGCCAGCAGTAACAATGGACTAGCGTATGAGCAGTACTTC	CASSNNGLAYEQYF
NA	TRBJ2-7	TRBD1	TRBV7-2	TGTGCCAGCAGCTTGTCGGGACAGACCTACGAGCAGTACTTC	CASSLSGQTYEQYF
few	TRBJ1-4	TRBD1	TRBV25-1	TGTGCCAGCAGTGAATATGTAGGACAGGGCGGAAGCGAAAAACTGTTTTTT	CASSEYVGQGGSEKLFF
NA	TRBJ1-6	TRBD1	TRBV4-3	TGCGCCAGCAGCCCCGGGACAGAGAATAATTCACCCCTCCACTTT	CASSPGTENNSPLHF
NA	TRBJ1-5	NA	TRBV19	TGTGCCAGTAGTCCTAGGCGAACGGCCTCCAATCAGCCCCAGCATTTT	CASSPRRTASNQPQHF
NA	TRBJ2-7	NA	TRBV30	TGTGCCTGGACGGAAACAGGGTACGAGCAGTACTTC	CAWTETGYEQYF
NA	TRBJ1-5	TRBD1	TRBV5-1	TGCGCCAGCAGCTTGGGGGACAGGGTGGCCGATCAGCCCCAGCATTTT	CASSLGDRVADQPQHF
NA	TRBJ1-4	NA	TRBV7-9	TGTGCCAGCAGCGCGGGACGGTTTAATGAAAAACTGTTTTTT	CASSAGRFNEKLFF
NA	TRBJ2-7	NA	TRBV27	TGTGCCAGCAGTTTATCGCGACAGTCGCAGCAGTACTTC	CASSLSRQSQQYF
NA	TRBJ1-1	NA	TRBV19	TGTGCCAGCTCACGGGGGGGGAACACTGAAGCTTTCTTT	CASSRGGNTEAFF
NA	TRBJ1-5	NA	TRBV27	TGTGCCAACAGTTTATTCTCAGGGGTGGAAAATCAGCCCCAGCATTTT	CANSLFSGVENQPQHF
NA	TRBJ2-7	TRBD2	TRBV5-8	TGTGCCAGCAGACTCGCGGCAAGCGGGACTTACGAGCAGTACTTC	CASRLAASGTYEQYF
NA	TRBJ2-1	TRBD2	TRBV28	TGTGCCAGCAGCTCCCCGGGGGGGGGCAATGAGCAGTTCTTC	CASSSPGGGNEQFF
NA	TRBJ1-2	NA	TRBV5-6	TGTGCCAGCAGCTTAAGATGGGCTGGGCCCTATGGCTACACCTTC	CASSLRWAGPYGYTF
NA	TRBJ2-7	TRBD1	TRBV2	TGTGCCAGCACGTTTGGTAGGGGGCTCGAGCAGTACTTC	CASTFGRGLEQYF
NA	TRBJ1-1	NA	TRBV6-5	TGTGCCAGCAGTTACTCCGGACAGATGAACACTGAAGCTTTCTTT	CASSYSGQMNTEAFF
NA	TRBJ1-2	NA	TRBV27	TGTGCCAGCAGTGCTACAGGAGATGCTAACTATGGCTACACCTTC	CASSATGDANYGYTF
NA	TRBJ1-1	NA	TRBV18	TGTGCCAGCTCACCCAATAGGGGTATTCTGGCTTTCTTT	CASSPNRGILAFF
NA	TRBJ2-2	NA	TRBV30	TGTGCCTGGACTACAGGGGGGGAGCCCGGGGAGCTGTTTTTT	CAWTTGGEPGELFF